Presented here are 19 T cell receptor beta chains from one specimen sequenced in a study of cytomegalovirus exposure and HLA in healthy donors. Primers: 60 Vbeta forward and 13 Jbeta reverse. TCRdb's copy holds only in-frame clones and misses some; the assay was immunoSEQ multiplex PCR. The sample lists some 150,000 clones, approximately 67% occurring once. Sequenced: PBMCs. The receptors stem from a man aged 40-55 years in good health and CMV-seronegative.

A few counts support this clone. J is TRBJ1-4 and V is TRBV30, with D tentatively TRBD1 (6 bases). Germline V gives CDR1 GTSNPN, CDR2 SVGIG (reference sequence). The CDR3 loop spans 13 amino acids. V was clipped by 3 bases and J by 7 bases, with 12 bases between them. The CDR3 coding sequence is TGTGCCTGGAGCCGGACAGTTGGTGAAAAACTGTTTTTT. This encodes CAWSRTVGEKLFF. The full variable domain, its missing parts supplied by reference TRBV30 and TRBJ1-4, is SQTIHQWPATLVQPVGSPLSLECTVEGTSNPNLYWYRQAAGRGLQLLFYSVGIGQISSEVPQNLSASRPQDRQFILSSKKLLLSDSGFYLCAWSRTVGEKLFFGSGTQLSVL.

The J gene is TRBJ2-1, the V gene TRBV27, with 9 positions matching TRBD2. With V trimmed by 6 bases and J by 2 bases, 11 bases remained unmatched. Germline V lookup: CDR1 MNHEY, CDR2 SMNVEV (reference sequence). This CDR3 comprises 17 residues. The CDR3: CASSLSLGTSPYNEQFF. The CDR3 DNA is TGTGCCAGCAGCCTTTCCCTCGGGACTAGCCCCTACAATGAGCAGTTCTTC.

The chain uses TRBV9 and TRBJ1-2; tentative D call: TRBD1 (6 bases). Looked up from germline, CDR1 is SGDLS and CDR2 is YYNGEE. This CDR3 spans 13 amino acids. Deletions cut 0 bases from V and 3 bases from J, with 6 bases between. The CDR3 coding sequence is TGTGCCAGCAGCGTAGACAGGGACTATGGCTACACCTTC. Its protein is CASSVDRDYGYTF.

The chain carries TRBV7-8 and TRBJ2-7; 9 bases map to TRBD2. V shed 5 bases, J shed 4 bases, and the junction held 15 bases outside the gene matches. This CDR3 has 17 residues. Germline V gives CDR1 SGHVS, CDR2 FQNEAQ. This CDR3 is CASSPKGFSGRRYEQYF. DNA for the CDR3: TGTGCCAGCAGCCCAAAGGGATTTAGCGGGAGAAGGTACGAGCAGTACTTC. Combining the CDR3 with reference TRBV7-8 and TRBJ2-7 gives the whole variable domain GAGVSQSPRYKVAKRGQDVALRCDPISGHVSLFWYQQALGQGPEFLTYFQNEAQLDKSGLPSDRFFAERPEGSVSTLKIQRTQQEDSAVYLCASSPKGFSGRRYEQYFGPGTRLTVT.

The genes are TRBV5-1 and TRBJ1-5; TRBD1 aligns across 9 bases. With V trimmed by 4 bases and J by 2 bases, 4 bases remained unmatched. The CDR3 has 15 residues. Looked up from germline, CDR1 is SGHRS and CDR2 is YFSETQ. The DNA for the CDR3 is TGCGCCAGCAGCCAAACAGGGGGCGGCAATCAGCCCCAGCATTTT. This gives the protein CASSQTGGGNQPQHF.

The rearrangement links TRBV6-5 to TRBJ2-7; 10 nucleotides agree with TRBD1. Trimming took 6 bases from V and 4 from J; bases not matched to a gene: 6. CDR3 size: 14 residues. Germline V gene sequence: CDR1 MNHEY, CDR2 SVGAGI. This CDR3 reads CASRVRDRGYEQYF. Written as DNA, the CDR3 is TGTGCCAGCAGGGTCCGGGACAGGGGATACGAGCAGTACTTC.

With regard to this clone: The germline gene is not matched at one end of the junction; a read error may be the cause. CDR3 sequence: CSSSLSGLASYEQYF. CDR3 nucleotide sequence: TGTTCCAGCAGCCTGTCGGGACTGGCGAGTTACGAGCAGTACTTC. This rearrangement joins TRBV7-9 to TRBJ2-7; a possible D gene is TRBD2 (6 bases). This CDR3 has 15 amino acids. CDR1 and CDR2 (germline): SEHNR, FQNEAQ (reference sequence).

This clone was recorded a few times. One end of the junction fails to match germline, which may point to a read error. The chain joins TRBV5-1 to TRBJ1-1; TRBD1 matches at 11 bases. Germline CDR1 is SGHRS and CDR2 is YFSETQ. This CDR3 has 14 residues. The CDR3 loop is CASRLDRGRVEAFF. The CDR3 DNA reads as TGCGCCAGCAGATTGGACAGGGGGCGGGTTGAAGCTTTCTTT.

The chain recombines TRBV30 with TRBJ2-2, with TRBD2 identical over 11 bases. Germline CDR1 and CDR2: GTSNPN and SVGIG (reference sequence). Trimming at V came to 8 bases and at J to 4 bases, leaving 12 bases not matched to a gene. CDR3 length equals 16 residues. CDR3 nucleotides: TGTGCCGGGGGGGGTAGCGGGGGGGCCCGCACCGGGGAGCTGTTTTTT. Encoded protein: CAGGGSGGARTGELFF.

V is TRBV21-1 and J is TRBJ1-3. TRBV21-1 is a pseudogene segment. The CDR3 extends over 15 amino acids. The CDR3 region has the DNA TGTGCCAGCAGTGCCGCGGGGCCAGACGGAAACACCATATATTTT. It yields the protein CASSAAGPDGNTIYF.

In its sample, this clone was seen a few times. The chain uses TRBV5-1 and TRBJ2-2, with 8 nucleotides matching TRBD1. V shed 6 bases and J 1 base; nucleotides not matched to a gene: 8. Germline CDR1 and CDR2: SGHRS and YFSETQ. CDR3 length equals 16 residues. Here the CDR3 reads CASTIAGQGNTGELFF. Here the CDR3 DNA reads TGCGCCAGCACCATTGCAGGACAGGGGAACACCGGGGAGCTGTTTTTT.

The chain uses TRBV10-3 and TRBJ1-6; a weak D match, TRBD1 (5 bases). Germline V gene lookup returns CDR1 ENHRY and CDR2 SYGVKD. The ends were cut back, 0 bases at V and 8 bases at J, with 11 bases in the middle. The CDR3 contains 15 residues. The CDR3 bases are TGTGCCATCAGTGAGTCGGGCAGGGTTGATTCACCCCTCCACTTT. This translates into CAISESGRVDSPLHF.

This clone showed up just a few times. The chain uses TRBV19 and TRBJ1-5; D perhaps matches TRBD1 (6 bases). The V and J ends lost 1 base and 4 bases respectively, with 11 bases between them. The CDR3 totals 15 residues. Germline assignment: CDR1 LNHDA and CDR2 SQIVND (reference sequence). The CDR3 is CASSIARGANQPQHF. DNA for the CDR3: TGTGCCAGTAGTATAGCTCGGGGGGCGAATCAGCCCCAGCATTTT.

The chain recombines TRBV19 with TRBJ1-2; D unclear. V was pared by 7 bases and J by 2 bases, with 14 bases between. Germline loops: CDR1 LNHDA, CDR2 SQIVND (reference sequence). CDR3 length equals 14 residues. The CDR3 protein is CASTQTEGNYGYTF. The CDR3 DNA reads TGTGCCAGTACCCAAACGGAGGGAAACTATGGCTACACCTTC.

This chain uses TRBV14 with TRBJ1-2; D is possibly TRBD1 (6 bases). CDR3 size: 15 residues. The V end lost 3 bases, the J end lost 0 bases, and 11 bases lay between the germline ends. CDR1 and CDR2 (germline): SGHDN, FVKESK. The CDR3 region has the DNA TGTGCCAGCAGCCAGAACAGGGTACCTAACTATGGCTACACCTTC. Its translation: CASSQNRVPNYGYTF.

J is TRBJ1-1 and V is TRBV2; 7 bases fit TRBD1. CDR3 size: 13 residues. V lost 5 bases and J lost 5; bases outside the gene matches: 5. Per germline, CDR1 SNHLY and CDR2 FYNNEI. This chain's CDR3 is CASSYDRVTEAFF. The DNA of the CDR3 is TGTGCCAGCAGTTATGACAGGGTTACTGAAGCTTTCTTT. The complete variable domain, with remaining parts taken from reference TRBV2 and TRBJ1-1, reads EPEVTQTPSHQVTQMGQEVILRCVPISNHLYFYWYRQILGQKVEFLVSFYNNEISEKSEIFDDQFSVERPDGSNFTLKIRSTKLEDSAMYFCASSYDRVTEAFFGQGTRLTVV.

The CDR3 spells CASSIDLGSGSAQHF. The CDR3, as DNA: TGTGCCAGTAGTATAGATCTCGGCAGCGGGTCGGCCCAGCATTTT. The chain joins TRBV19 to TRBJ1-5; the D is unclear. This CDR3 spans 15 amino acids. V lost 0 bases and J 11 bases, leaving 17 bases between the germline ends. The germline gives CDR1 LNHDA, CDR2 SQIVND (reference sequence).

This chain connects TRBV11-2 to TRBJ2-7; D may be TRBD1 (6 bases). The CDR3 extends over 14 amino acids. Trimming took 5 bases from V and 3 from J, leaving 14 bases between them. CDR1 SGHAT and CDR2 FQNNGV come from the germline V gene. CDR3 sequence: CASSPRTAVYEQYF. CDR3 nucleotide sequence: TGTGCCAGCAGCCCACGGACAGCCGTCTACGAGCAGTACTTC.

The rearrangement uses TRBV19 and TRBJ1-2; tentatively, D is TRBD1 (5 bases). Germline values: CDR1 LNHDA, CDR2 SQIVND (reference sequence). This CDR3 is built from 14 residues. Deletions cut 5 bases from V and 3 bases from J, with 13 bases between. The CDR3 is CASSPQIQDYGYTF. The CDR3 DNA is TGTGCCAGTAGTCCCCAAATACAGGACTATGGCTACACCTTC.